This TCR beta chain stems from a study of T cell changes during pregnancy in multiple sclerosis (dated 2019 in TCRdb). Background on the whole study: The study examined how the T cell repertoire changed over the course of pregnancy in women with multiple sclerosis.

A note on this clone: Its antigen is unknown. No base qualities exist here, and no much larger clone lies one base off it.

The method was the immunoSEQ multiplex PCR assay. As stored in TCRdb, this immuneACCESS dataset retains in-frame rearrangements with V and J assigned. A fraction of the clones does not appear; measured against another copy, unresolved V genes explain less than half of the discrepancy, and the remainder lacks a known reason. The sample table shows 50,000 to 65,000 clones, and 96% are seen once. The ten largest account for roughly 2.5% of the sample. Sequenced material: CD8+ T cells from peripheral blood mononuclear cells, taken after pregnancy. This TCR was sampled from a female donor with multiple sclerosis, enrolled in a pregnancy study.

For the CDR3, the sequence is CASSAGQRHEQYF. The nucleotide sequence reads as follows: TGTGCCAGTAGTGCGGGGCAGCGCCACGAGCAGTACTTC. The sequence links TRBV19 to TRBJ2-7; TRBD2 is perhaps the D gene, given 6 matching bases. As encoded in the germline V gene (reference sequence), CDR1 is LNHDA while CDR2 is SQIVND. Inclusive of the bounding cysteine and phenylalanine, the CDR3 is 13 residues long. The retained sequence is limited to the CDR3, 39 bases, with the frame set at the first base. V lost 5 bases and J lost 5 bases; the stretch between them is 13 bases long.